Shown below are 10 T cell receptor beta chains from a single sample sequenced in a study of cytomegalovirus exposure and HLA in healthy donors. Data came from immunoSEQ multiplex PCR; TCRdb stores just in-frame clones and leaves some out. The sample lists about 140,000 clones, about 86% seen once, with less than 3.5% in the top ten. The source material was PBMCs. All receptors derive from a man aged 18 to 30 in good health and CMV-seronegative.

The V gene is TRBV10-3, the J gene TRBJ2-7; a possible D gene is TRBD1 (6 bases). The germline CDR1 and CDR2 sequences are ENHRY and SYGVKD. The CDR3 has 15 amino acids. V lost 0 bases to trimming and J lost 2 bases, with 11 bases between them. CDR3 coding DNA: TGTGCCATCAGTGAGTCGCCACAGGGCACCTACGAGCAGTACTTC. Protein sequence: CAISESPQGTYEQYF.

In this sample, this clone turned up once. V usage is TRBV7-2 and J usage is TRBJ1-3, with D tentatively TRBD1 (6 bases). Per the germline V gene, CDR1 is SGHTA and CDR2 is FQGNSA. Between the trimmed V and J ends, which lost 5 bases and 0 bases, there was a span of 14 bases. This CDR3 contains 16 residues. The CDR3 region has the DNA TGTGCCAGCAGCCGGGCGGGGGCTAACTCTGGAAACACCATATATTTT. This encodes CASSRAGANSGNTIYF.

The V gene is TRBV19, the J gene TRBJ1-2; 10 bases fit TRBD1. Per germline, CDR1 LNHDA and CDR2 SQIVND (reference sequence). CDR3 length: 15 amino acids. Trimming at V came to 1 base and at J to 5 bases, leaving 4 bases not matched to a gene. CDR3 sequence reads: CASSIAGQGGYGYTF. The CDR3 coding sequence is TGTGCCAGTAGTATAGCAGGACAGGGGGGGTATGGCTACACCTTC. Full variable domain (missing parts from reference TRBV19 and TRBJ1-2): DGGITQSPKYLFRKEGQNVTLSCEQNLNHDAMYWYRQDPGQGLRLIYYSQIVNDFQKGDIAEGYSVSREKKESFPLTVTSAQKNPTAFYLCASSIAGQGGYGYTFGSGTRLTVV.

The V call is TRBV18, the J call TRBJ1-1, with D possibly TRBD1 on 5 matching bases. The germline V gene has CDR1 KGHSH and CDR2 LQKENI. The CDR3 consists of 15 residues. Deletions cut 2 bases from V and 5 bases from J, with 15 bases between. CDR3 in DNA: TGTGCCAGCTCACCAGAGAGGCAGGGCTGGACTGAAGCTTTCTTT. Its translation is CASSPERQGWTEAFF.

This chain connects TRBV28 to TRBJ1-2, with no clear D. V dropped 6 bases and J dropped 7 bases, with 9 bases sitting between them. Per the germline V gene, CDR1 is MDHEN and CDR2 is SYDVKM. The CDR3 totals 11 residues. The CDR3 spells CASSLLSGYTF. The CDR3 bases are TGTGCCAGCAGCCTCTTATCTGGCTACACCTTC.

Only a few counts were recorded for this clone. The chain links TRBV18 to TRBJ1-4; 7 bases fit TRBD1. The CDR3 sequence is 16 residues long. V lost 3 bases and J lost 5; bases outside the gene matches: 9. CDR1 is KGHSH and CDR2 is LQKENI in the germline V gene. The CDR3 spells CASSPSNPGGNEKLFF. Here the CDR3 DNA reads TGTGCCAGCTCACCCTCAAACCCAGGGGGGAATGAAAAACTGTTTTTT.

The chain combines TRBV27 with TRBJ2-1, with a tentative D call TRBD2 (6 bases). Trimming removed 1 base from V and 5 bases from J, with 12 bases in between. This CDR3 region has 15 residues. The germline V gene has CDR1 MNHEY and CDR2 SMNVEV (reference sequence). The CDR3 reads CASSLYREKDNEQFF. CDR3 nucleotide sequence: TGTGCCAGCAGTTTATACCGGGAGAAGGACAATGAGCAGTTCTTC.

The chain employs TRBV6-6 and TRBJ2-1; 7 nucleotides agree with TRBD2. V lost 6 bases to trimming and J lost 9 bases; unmatched junction nucleotides: 11. The CDR3 totals 14 residues. Germline loops: CDR1 MNHNY, CDR2 SVGAGI (reference sequence). The CDR3 DNA is TGTGCCAGCAGGCCCGGACTAGATCCCCCTGAGCAGTTCTTC. It yields the protein CASRPGLDPPEQFF.

This clone was observed a single time. The V call is TRBV11-2, the J call TRBJ2-5; a weak D match, TRBD2 (5 bases). V gave up 4 bases and J gave up 5 bases, with 14 bases separating them. Germline CDR1 is SGHAT and CDR2 is FQNNGV. The CDR3 runs to 14 residues. DNA for the CDR3: TGTGCCAGCAGCTCACTAGGGTTCGGCGAGACCCAGTACTTC. This sequence encodes CASSSLGFGETQYF.

The chain is built from TRBV4-3 and TRBJ2-3; 7 bases are a match to TRBD1. The V and J ends lost 3 bases and 0 bases, in that order; junction bases with no gene match: 6. The germline V gene has CDR1 LGHNA and CDR2 YSLEER. The CDR3 extends over 16 amino acids. The CDR3 here is CASSHSGQASTDTQYF. The CDR3 DNA follows: TGCGCCAGCAGCCATTCCGGACAGGCGAGCACAGATACGCAGTATTTT.